This TCR beta chain was identified in a study of cytomegalovirus exposure and HLA in healthy donors. The CDR3 has 12 residues. The ends were cut back, 7 bases at V and 4 bases at J, with 10 bases in the middle. From germline, CDR1 is SNHLY and CDR2 FYNNEI. The study's findings and limits: A list of approximately 160 TCR beta chains associated with cytomegalovirus was given.

To note about this clone: Its antigen is as yet unknown.

Assay: immunoSEQ multiplex PCR; the TCRdb copy retains only in-frame clones and omits some. The sample has 150,000 to 200,000 clones; roughly 82% are singletons. This rearrangement joins TRBV2 to TRBJ1-2; no clear D gene. Material for sequencing was PBMCs. The sequence derives from a man younger than 35 in good health and CMV-seropositive. CDR3 bases: TGTGCCAGCACGGGCGGACTCTATGGCTACACCTTC. It translates to CASTGGLYGYTF. The variable domain in full, with the rest retrieved from reference TRBV2 and TRBJ1-2, is EPEVTQTPSHQVTQMGQEVILRCVPISNHLYFYWYRQILGQKVEFLVSFYNNEISEKSEIFDDQFSVERPDGSNFTLKIRSTKLEDSAMYFCASTGGLYGYTFGSGTRLTVV.